The 32 T cell receptor beta chains reported below all come from one sample, sequenced in a study of T cells in narcolepsy. Assay used: immunoSEQ multiplex PCR; TCRdb lists only in-frame clones, some missing. The sample holds 25,000 to 30,000 clones; about four fifths are singletons and the top ten take 6.6%. The sequenced sample was memory (CD45RA-) CD4+ T cells from blood. Every receptor here comes from a human donor in good health.

This clone has more than one count but fewer than ten. The chain combines TRBV18 with TRBJ2-3; D is ambiguous. There are 13 residues in the CDR3. CDR1 is KGHSH, CDR2 LQKENI, per germline. V shed 3 bases and J shed 6 bases, with 10 bases lying between them. CDR3 DNA: TGTGCCAGCTCACCCCCCCGTGTGGATACGCAGTATTTT. Translating gives CASSPPRVDTQYF.

The chain is built from TRBV7-2 and TRBJ1-5; D gene unclear. This CDR3 has 13 residues. Germline V gene data show CDR1 as SGHTA and CDR2 as FQGNSA. Deletions cut 5 bases from V and 9 bases from J, with 14 bases between. The CDR3 here is CASSTDSAGPQHF. CDR3 coding DNA: TGTGCCAGCAGCACAGATTCAGCCGGGCCCCAGCATTTT.

A few counts support this clone. The rearrangement joins TRBV10-3 to TRBJ1-1; no clear D gene. The CDR3 length is 15 residues. Trimming removed 8 bases from V and 1 base from J, with 17 bases in between. Germline V gene data show CDR1 as ENHRY and CDR2 as SYGVKD. DNA for the CDR3: TGTGCCATCTCCGGTGCCGGCTTAAAGAACACTGAAGCTTTCTTT. This codes for CAISGAGLKNTEAFF.

J is TRBJ2-4 and V is TRBV4-1, with D uncertain. Germline CDR1 and CDR2: MGHRA and YSYEKL. This CDR3 is 15 amino acids long. Trimming left V 5 bases short and J 0 bases short, with 11 bases between. The CDR3 DNA reads as TGCGCCAGCAGCTTGTCGGAGCTAGCCAAAAACATTCAGTACTTC. Protein: CASSLSELAKNIQYF.

The rearrangement links TRBV5-1 to TRBJ2-4, with 8 positions matching TRBD2. V was pared by 1 base and J by 2 bases, with 11 bases of the junction left unmatched. From germline, CDR1 is SGHRS and CDR2 YFSETQ. The CDR3 is 18 residues long. The CDR3 loop is CASSLRAGEPDSKNIQYF. The CDR3 nucleotides are TGCGCCAGCAGCTTGCGAGCGGGGGAGCCCGATTCCAAAAACATTCAGTACTTC. The full variable domain, with the rest looked up from reference TRBV5-1 and TRBJ2-4, is KAGVTQTPRYLIKTRGQQVTLSCSPISGHRSVSWYQQTPGQGLQFLFEYFSETQRNKGNFPGRFSGRQFSNSRSEMNVSTLELGDSALYLCASSLRAGEPDSKNIQYFGAGTRLSVL.

This clone was found a few times. The chain couples TRBV6-6 to TRBJ1-4; weak D call: TRBD1 (5 bases). Germline-derived CDR1 and CDR2 are MNHNY and SVGAGI (reference sequence). The CDR3 is 11 amino acids. This CDR3 reads CGSRGGEKLFF. The CDR3 bases are TGTGGCTCTAGGGGAGGTGAAAAACTGTTTTTT.

The CDR3 spells CASSQVTPRDTSYEQYF. The CDR3 nucleotides are TGTGCCAGCAGCCAAGTCACACCCCGGGACACATCCTACGAGCAGTACTTC. J is TRBJ2-7 and V is TRBV14; TRBD1 is a possible D gene (6 bases). The germline gives CDR1 SGHDN, CDR2 FVKESK. The CDR3 runs to 17 residues. Trimming removed 1 base from V and 1 base from J, with 17 bases in between.

For this clone: An end of the junction does not agree with germline; a read error may underlie this. The V call is TRBV28, the J call TRBJ2-5, with 11 bases identical to TRBD2. The germline V gene encodes CDR1 MDHEN and CDR2 SYDVKM. The CDR3 covers 15 residues. CDR3: CASSLPRASGRPAHF. CDR3 nucleotides: TGTGCCAGCAGTTTACCCCGGGCTAGCGGGAGGCCAGCGCACTTC.

This chain connects TRBV5-8 to TRBJ2-5, with a tentative D call TRBD2 (5 bases). CDR1 and CDR2 (germline): SGHTS, YDEGEE. The CDR3 loop spans 15 amino acids. Trimming took 3 bases from V and 1 from J, leaving 13 bases between them. The CDR3 nucleotides read TGTGCCAGCAGCTCGTCCGGGCGGGCCCAAGAGACCCAGTACTTC. It specifies CASSSSGRAQETQYF.

This chain's CDR3 is CASSPQGGRGNTIYF. The DNA of the CDR3 is TGTGCCAGCAGCCCCCAGGGGGGTAGAGGAAACACCATATATTTT. The V and J genes are TRBV6-5 and TRBJ1-3, with 7 bases lining up with TRBD1. This CDR3 has 15 amino acids. From germline, CDR1 is MNHEY and CDR2 SVGAGI. Unmatched junction bases numbered 9, after V lost 6 bases and J lost 4 bases.

The chain recombines TRBV7-2 with TRBJ2-1; D ambiguous. Germline CDR1 reads SGHTA; CDR2 reads FQGNSA. The V end lost 5 bases, the J end lost 10 bases, and 9 bases lay between the germline ends. This CDR3 spans 11 amino acids. CDR3 nucleotide sequence: TGTGCCAGCAGCCTTCATGACGAGCAGTTCTTC. Its protein product is CASSLHDEQFF.

This clone was detected a few times. The chain employs TRBV6-1 and TRBJ2-6; D perhaps matches TRBD1 (6 bases). CDR3 length equals 15 residues. Trimming shortened V by 6 bases and J by 1 base, and 10 bases separated the two germline ends. Germline values: CDR1 MNHNS, CDR2 SASEGT. The chain's CDR3 is CASRLGGSGANVLTF. CDR3 coding DNA: TGTGCCAGCAGGCTAGGGGGATCTGGGGCCAACGTCCTGACTTTC.

As DNA, the CDR3 is TGTGCCAGCAGTGATAGGGTAAGCGTTTATAGCAATCAGCCCCAGCATTTT. This gives the protein CASSDRVSVYSNQPQHF. The chain recombines TRBV6-1 with TRBJ1-5; the D is unclear. Germline loops: CDR1 MNHNS, CDR2 SASEGT. The CDR3 loop spans 17 amino acids. Trimming shortened V by 3 bases and J by 0 bases, and 15 bases separated the two germline ends.

V usage is TRBV4-3 and J usage is TRBJ1-5; 9 bases align to TRBD1. Germline V CDR1 and CDR2: LGHNA, YSLEER. The trim removed 2 bases at V and 0 bases at J, leaving 2 bases unmatched. CDR3 size: 16 residues. The CDR3 region has the DNA TGCGCCAGCAGCCAACAGACAGGGGGTAGCAATCAGCCCCAGCATTTT. Translated: CASSQQTGGSNQPQHF.

The chain combines TRBV28 with TRBJ1-1; the D gene is possibly TRBD1 (5 bases). CDR1 and CDR2 (germline): MDHEN, SYDVKM. The CDR3 length is 14 residues. V lost 1 base and J lost 8, with 14 bases in between. This CDR3 reads CASSLYRGRSEAFF. The CDR3 bases are TGTGCCAGCAGTTTATATCGGGGCCGTTCAGAAGCTTTCTTT.

CDR3 sequence: CASSLAQRQPQHF. The CDR3 DNA sequence: TGTGCCAGCAGCTTAGCGCAGCGTCAGCCCCAGCATTTT. The chain combines TRBV7-2 with TRBJ1-5; the D is unclear. The CDR3 is 13 amino acids. Trimming pared 0 bases from V and 6 bases from J, leaving 6 bases between. CDR1 is SGHTA and CDR2 is FQGNSA in the germline V gene.

This chain links TRBV10-2 with TRBJ2-5, with D unclear. Trimming pared 6 bases from V and 4 bases from J, leaving 15 bases between. This CDR3 has 14 residues. In germline, CDR1 is WSHSY, CDR2 SAAADI. Written as DNA, the CDR3 is TGCGCCAGCAGAGAAAGAGTAGGCGGAGAGACCCAGTACTTC. It encodes CASRERVGGETQYF.

The chain recombines TRBV5-1 with TRBJ1-4; possible D gene TRBD1, 5 bases. Germline assignment: CDR1 SGHRS and CDR2 YFSETQ. This CDR3 is 14 amino acids long. With 2 bases removed from V and 7 bases from J, the gap between germline ends came to 12 bases. The CDR3 DNA reads TGCGCCAGCAGCTTCGGACACAAGTCTGAAAAACTGTTTTTT. Encoded protein: CASSFGHKSEKLFF.

The V and J genes are TRBV4-1 and TRBJ1-1; D is ambiguous. CDR3 length: 16 amino acids. V was shortened by 3 bases and J by 0 bases, with 14 bases between the two germline ends. Germline-derived CDR1 and CDR2 are MGHRA and YSYEKL. CDR3 in DNA: TGCGCCAGCAGCCAGGTCCGGGCCCGTATGAACACTGAAGCTTTCTTT. Residues: CASSQVRARMNTEAFF.

This clone was seen a single time. Mismatch with germline at one junction end may stem from a read error. The chain uses TRBV4-1 and TRBJ2-3; no clear D. Germline V gene lookup returns CDR1 MGHRA and CDR2 YSYEKL. The CDR3 is made up of 16 amino acids. As DNA, the CDR3 is TGTGCCAGCAGCCAAGAACTTGACGGCACCACAGATACGCAGTATTTT. Residues: CASSQELDGTTDTQYF.

The chain combines TRBV7-6 with TRBJ1-5; 12 bases fit TRBD1. The ends lost 6 bases at V and 6 bases at J; junction bases unmatched: 6. Per the germline V gene, CDR1 is SGHVS and CDR2 is FNYEAQ. The CDR3 sequence is 15 residues long. The CDR3 loop is CASSQGTGGSQPQHF. For the CDR3, the DNA is TGTGCCAGCAGTCAAGGGACAGGGGGCTCTCAGCCCCAGCATTTT.

V is TRBV18 and J is TRBJ1-1; perhaps TRBD1 as D (6 bases). Germline-derived CDR1 and CDR2 are KGHSH and LQKENI. The V gene lost 3 bases and the J gene lost 8 bases, with 16 bases spanning the gap. The CDR3 is made up of 14 amino acids. Here the CDR3 reads CASSPGTTHREAFF. The CDR3 nucleotides read TGTGCCAGCTCACCTGGGACAACCCATAGAGAAGCTTTCTTT.

The chain is built from TRBV28 and TRBJ1-6, with TRBD1 matching 9 bases. The CDR3 has 12 residues. After removal of 10 bases from V and 7 bases from J, the junction contained 2 bases not matched to a gene. The germline CDR1 and CDR2 sequences are MDHEN and SYDVKM. CDR3 nucleotide sequence: TGTGCCATGGGGACAGGGAATTCACCCCTCCACTTT. This gives the protein CAMGTGNSPLHF.

This chain links TRBV11-2 with TRBJ2-6; D remains unclear. The CDR3 length is 15 residues. Germline V gene lookup returns CDR1 SGHAT and CDR2 FQNNGV. V shed 3 bases and J shed 1 base, with 7 bases lying between them. CDR3 amino acids: CASSFGGSGANVLTF. CDR3 DNA sequence: TGTGCCAGCAGCTTTGGTGGGTCTGGGGCCAACGTCCTGACTTTC.

V usage is TRBV15 and J usage is TRBJ2-4; 10 bases match TRBD1. There are 16 residues in the CDR3. The V gene end was trimmed by 5 bases and the J gene end by 5 bases; junction bases not matched to a gene: 9. Germline CDR1 reads LNHNV; CDR2 reads YYDKDF (reference sequence). The CDR3 nucleotides read TGTGCCACCAGCCACGAGCCGGGGACAGGGGAAAACATTCAGTACTTC. Protein sequence: CATSHEPGTGENIQYF.

In its sample, this clone was seen a few times. This chain uses TRBV18 with TRBJ2-1; TRBD2 might be the D (5 bases). CDR1 and CDR2 from the germline V gene are KGHSH and LQKENI. V gave up 4 bases and J gave up 8 bases, with 9 bases separating them. The CDR3 is 12 residues long. The CDR3 coding sequence is TGTGCCAGCTCACGGAGGCTAGATGAGCAGTTCTTC. Protein product: CASSRRLDEQFF. The full variable domain, completed using reference TRBV18 and TRBJ2-1, is NAGVMQNPRHLVRRRGQEARLRCSPMKGHSHVYWYRQLPEEGLKFMVYLQKENIIDESGMPKERFSAEFPKEGPSILRIQQVVRGDSAAYFCASSRRLDEQFFGPGTRLTVL.

J is TRBJ2-5 and V is TRBV7-2; possible D gene TRBD1, 6 bases. The J call may be in error: the DNA end matches TRBJ2-7 better. From germline, CDR1 is SGHTA and CDR2 FQGNSA. CDR3 length: 14 residues. The CDR3 region has the DNA TGTGCCAGCAGCCAACAGGGTAACTCCTACGAGCAGTACTTC. Protein product: CASSQQGNSYEQYF.

V and J are TRBV4-1 and TRBJ1-4; TRBD1 aligns across 9 bases. Per the germline V gene, CDR1 is MGHRA and CDR2 is YSYEKL. The CDR3 is 13 amino acids. V was clipped by 4 bases and J by 11 bases; unmatched bases: 5. Here the CDR3 reads CASSRTGVGKLFF. The CDR3 DNA reads TGCGCCAGCAGCCGGACAGGGGTAGGGAAACTGTTTTTT.

This clone was observed a single time. V is TRBV6-6 and J is TRBJ2-7, with TRBD2 matching over 10 bases. This CDR3 comprises 15 residues. CDR1 and CDR2 (germline): MNHNY, SVGAGI (reference sequence). J was trimmed by 1 base and V by 5 bases; bases with no gene match: 5. CDR3 amino acids: CASSPGTSVSYEQYF. CDR3 bases: TGTGCCAGCAGTCCTGGGACTAGCGTGTCCTACGAGCAGTACTTC.

This clone has more than one count but fewer than ten. This rearrangement joins TRBV5-4 to TRBJ2-1; the D gene is possibly TRBD2 (6 bases). The CDR3 runs 15 residues. Germline-derived CDR1 and CDR2 are SGHNT and YYREEE (reference sequence). V was trimmed by 3 bases and J by 1 base, leaving 11 bases between them. Here the CDR3 DNA reads TGTGCCAGCAGCTCCGGGACTCAATCCTACAATGAGCAGTTCTTC. As protein: CASSSGTQSYNEQFF.

DNA of the CDR3: TGTGCCAGCTCACCAGGGACTAGCGGGAGCTACGAGCAGTACTTC. Its translation is CASSPGTSGSYEQYF. V is TRBV18 and J is TRBJ2-7; 14 bases fit TRBD2. V shed 2 bases and J 3 bases; nucleotides not matched to a gene: 0. Germline V CDR1 and CDR2: KGHSH, LQKENI. The CDR3 spans 15 residues.

The rearrangement links TRBV5-1 to TRBJ2-5, with a possible D match to TRBD2 (7 bases). In germline, CDR1 is SGHRS, CDR2 YFSETQ. Trimming left V 7 bases short and J 3 bases short, with 16 bases between. This CDR3 contains 14 residues. CDR3 sequence (DNA): TGCGCCAGCCGTAAAGGGGGGGGAAAAGAGACCCAGTACTTC. Translated, it gives CASRKGGGKETQYF.